These 20 T cell receptor beta chains were all obtained from the same sample, sequenced in a study of spatial heterogeneity in lung cancer. MiXCR was run by TCRdb on the 5' RACE reads, yielding one entry per CDR3 protein. Among more than 75,000 distinct CDR3 sequences, roughly 12% were seen once, and the ten largest hold around 4.3%. The time point denotes: sample taken at primary tumor resection. Material for sequencing was whole RNA from tumor, nontumor lung or frozen PBMC, left unsorted. The sequencing used PBMCs, collected at surgery. These receptors were obtained from a male donor with early-stage non-small cell lung cancer.

This clonotype showed up just a few times. The rearrangement links TRBV18 to TRBJ2-4; no firm D call. Germline CDR1 and CDR2: KGHSH and LQKENI. The CDR3 loop spans 14 amino acids. Trimming left V 6 bases short and J 8 bases short, with 17 bases between. CDR3 sequence: CASSQGRVTYIQYF. CDR3 DNA sequence: TGTGCCAGCTCCCAAGGCCGGGTAACATACATTCAGTACTTC.

The V and J genes are TRBV7-3 and TRBJ2-1; 9 nucleotides align to TRBD2. V shed 2 bases, J shed 5 bases, and the junction held 7 bases outside the gene matches. This CDR3 has 16 amino acids. Germline loops: CDR1 SGHTA, CDR2 FQGTGA. The CDR3 DNA reads TGTGCCAGCAGCTTAGCCCCGACTAGCGGCCACAATGAGCAGTTCTTC. Encoded protein: CASSLAPTSGHNEQFF.

This clonotype was counted between two and nine times. The V gene is TRBV18, the J gene TRBJ1-1; D not certain. V lost 1 base and J lost 3, with 6 bases in between. Per the germline V gene, CDR1 is KGHSH and CDR2 is LQKENI. The CDR3 is made up of 13 amino acids. In DNA, the CDR3 is TGTGCCAGCTCACCACGGACGGACACTGAAGCTTTCTTT. Translation: CASSPRTDTEAFF. The full variable domain, in which reference TRBV18 and TRBJ1-1 provide the parts outside the CDR3, is NAGVMQNPRHLVRRRGQEARLRCSPMKGHSHVYWYRQLPEEGLKFMVYLQKENIIDESGMPKERFSAEFPKEGPSILRIQQVVRGDSAAYFCASSPRTDTEAFFGQGTRLTVV.

The chain links TRBV5-1 to TRBJ1-1; the D gene is possibly TRBD1 (6 bases). This CDR3 comprises 14 residues. From germline, CDR1 is SGHRS and CDR2 YFSETQ. Trimming removed 2 bases from V and 1 base from J, with 9 bases in between. The CDR3 region is CASSFRTANTEAFF. CDR3 in DNA: TGCGCCAGCAGCTTTAGGACAGCGAACACTGAAGCTTTCTTT.

This chain joins TRBV10-2 and TRBJ2-7; D is possibly TRBD1 or TRBD2 (5 bases each). Germline assignment: CDR1 WSHSY and CDR2 SAAADI. This CDR3 comprises 17 residues. V was pared by 4 bases and J by 3 bases, with 22 bases between. CDR3 coding DNA: TGCGCCAGCAGTGTCGATATCCGGGACCGAATATTCTACGAGCAGTACTTC. Amino acids: CASSVDIRDRIFYEQYF.

This clonotype was recorded at least ten times. The rearrangement links TRBV3-1 to TRBJ1-2; 9 bases are shared with TRBD1. Germline CDR1 reads LGHDT; CDR2 reads YNNKEL (reference sequence). V lost 4 bases and J lost 5; bases outside the gene matches: 8. CDR3 length equals 15 residues. CDR3: CASSLQTGGAYGYTF. The CDR3 DNA reads as TGTGCCAGCAGCCTCCAAACAGGGGGCGCTTATGGCTACACCTTC.

This chain connects TRBV5-1 to TRBJ2-1; 14 nucleotides agree with TRBD2. The CDR3 covers 19 residues. The V gene end was trimmed by 0 bases and the J gene end by 7 bases; junction bases not matched to a gene: 12. In germline, CDR1 is SGHRS, CDR2 YFSETQ. Here the CDR3 reads CASSLEGLAGAGMRNEQFF. CDR3 nucleotide sequence: TGCGCCAGCAGCTTGGAGGGACTAGCGGGGGCAGGGATGCGGAATGAGCAGTTCTTC.

This clonotype appeared a few times. The chain recombines TRBV7-2 with TRBJ1-1; TRBD1 might be the D (5 bases). The CDR3 spans 14 residues. From germline, CDR1 is SGHTA and CDR2 FQGNSA. V lost 5 bases and J lost 3, with 13 bases in between. In DNA form, the CDR3 reads TGTGCCAGCAGCGGATTCGTGGGGGACACTGAAGCTTTCTTT. Encoded protein: CASSGFVGDTEAFF.

V is TRBV5-4 and J is TRBJ1-2; D is perhaps TRBD1 (5 bases). V lost 1 base and J 2 bases, leaving 12 bases between the germline ends. Germline V gene data show CDR1 as SGHNT and CDR2 as YYREEE (reference sequence). The CDR3 runs 15 residues. As DNA, the CDR3 is TGTGCCAGCAGCTTGAGGCAGGGTGTCAACTATGGCTACACCTTC. It yields the protein CASSLRQGVNYGYTF. The complete variable domain, with remaining parts taken from reference TRBV5-4 and TRBJ1-2, reads ETGVTQSPTHLIKTRGQQVTLRCSSQSGHNTVSWYQQALGQGPQFIFQYYREEENGRGNFPPRFSGLQFPNYSSELNVNALELDDSALYLCASSLRQGVNYGYTFGSGTRLTVV.

The genes are TRBV7-8 and TRBJ2-7, with a tentative D call TRBD2 (5 bases). V dropped 5 bases and J dropped 7 bases, with 15 bases sitting between them. The CDR3 loop spans 13 amino acids. In germline, CDR1 is SGHVS, CDR2 FQNEAQ. In DNA, the CDR3 is TGTGCCAGCAGCCTTACAGAGGGTCGAGAGCAGTACTTC. It yields the protein CASSLTEGREQYF.

This clonotype was seen more than once but under ten times. Germline and junction disagree at one end, which may indicate a read error. The genes are TRBV7-3 and TRBJ2-1, with TRBD1 matching 9 bases. The CDR3 loop spans 16 amino acids. Germline assignment: CDR1 SGHTA and CDR2 FQGTGA. CDR3 nucleotides: TGTGCCAGCAGCCTAACAGGGGGCGGGACGGGAAATGAGCAGTTCTTC. Translated, it gives CASSLTGGGTGNEQFF.

This clonotype was observed many times. The CDR3 loop reads CASSSQTGNTEAFF. For the CDR3, the DNA is TGTGCCAGCAGTTCCCAGACGGGGAACACTGAAGCTTTCTTT. The chain links TRBV6-6 to TRBJ1-1; D gene uncertain. The V end lost 4 bases, the J end lost 1 base, and 10 bases lay between the germline ends. This CDR3 has 14 residues. The germline CDR1 and CDR2 sequences are MNHNY and SVGAGI (reference sequence).

This clonotype was seen only a few times. This chain connects TRBV20-1 to TRBJ2-7, with D possibly TRBD2 on 5 matching bases. The V gene lost 8 bases and the J gene lost 0 bases, with 14 bases spanning the gap. The germline CDR1 and CDR2 sequences are DFQATT and SNEGSKA (reference sequence). The CDR3 sequence is 13 residues long. The DNA for the CDR3 is TGCAGTCTAATAGGACTGGACTCCTACGAGCAGTACTTC. It codes for CSLIGLDSYEQYF.

This clonotype was recorded at least ten times. J is TRBJ2-7 and V is TRBV29-1; 8 bases fit TRBD2. In germline, CDR1 is SQVTM, CDR2 ANQGSEA. The CDR3 is 13 amino acids. Trimming removed 6 bases from V and 5 bases from J; junction bases left unmatched: 9. The CDR3 here is CSVDSGTKHEQYF. The DNA for the CDR3 is TGCAGCGTCGATAGCGGGACGAAACACGAGCAGTACTTC.

The V gene is TRBV5-1, the J gene TRBJ2-7; 8 bases line up with TRBD1. The CDR3 length is 15 residues. Losses at the gene ends were 0 bases for V and 5 bases for J; bases not matched to a gene: 7. CDR1 is SGHRS and CDR2 is YFSETQ in the germline V gene. CDR3 protein: CASSLEGTGVDEQYF. The CDR3 region has the DNA TGCGCCAGCAGCTTGGAAGGGACAGGAGTTGACGAGCAGTACTTC.

The J gene is TRBJ2-1, the V gene TRBV12-3 or TRBV12-4; D could derive from TRBD1 or TRBD2 (6 bases each). CDR3 length: 13 residues. The germline V and J ends were trimmed by 7 bases and 6 bases, with 13 bases remaining between them. CDR3 sequence (DNA): TGTGCCAGCACCCCGGGGGCTCGCAATGAGCAGTTCTTC. It yields the protein CASTPGARNEQFF.

This chain uses TRBV20-1 with TRBJ1-5; no clear D. Germline-derived CDR1 and CDR2 are DFQATT and SNEGSKA (reference sequence). Trimming pared 0 bases from V and 2 bases from J, leaving 8 bases between. The CDR3 sequence is 14 residues long. CDR3 region: CSAREEVGNQPQHF. The CDR3 nucleotides read TGCAGTGCTAGAGAGGAGGTCGGCAATCAGCCCCAGCATTTT.

This chain joins TRBV3-1 and TRBJ2-7; 10 bases line up with TRBD2. Germline V CDR1 and CDR2: LGHDT, YNNKEL (reference sequence). CDR3 length: 14 amino acids. V gave up 3 bases and J gave up 3 bases; unmatched junction bases: 2. CDR3 residues: CASSQLAGDYEQYF. CDR3 bases: TGTGCCAGCAGCCAGCTAGCGGGAGACTACGAGCAGTACTTC.

This clonotype was seen only a few times. The V call is TRBV7-3, the J call TRBJ1-1; D remains ambiguous. This CDR3 is built from 14 residues. CDR1 is SGHTA, CDR2 FQGTGA, per germline. Trimming shortened V by 1 base and J by 4 bases, and 10 bases separated the two germline ends. The CDR3 reads CASSLNSGVTEAFF. In nucleotides, the CDR3 is TGTGCCAGCAGCTTAAATTCCGGGGTCACTGAAGCTTTCTTT.

The chain joins TRBV19 to TRBJ2-7; 10 nucleotides match TRBD1. With 5 bases clipped from V and 4 bases from J, the junction kept 5 bases outside the gene matches. Germline V gene sequence: CDR1 LNHDA, CDR2 SQIVND (reference sequence). The CDR3 runs to 14 residues. The CDR3 DNA follows: TGTGCCAGTAGTCGCCGGGACAGGGGATACGAGCAGTACTTC. The encoded protein is CASSRRDRGYEQYF.